The following is a T cell receptor (beta chain) sequence with its context. Its matching antigen is unknown. An end of the junction does not agree with germline; a read error may underlie this. These data are taken from a study of cytomegalovirus exposure and HLA in healthy donors. CDR1 and CDR2 (germline): SEHNR, FQNEAQ (reference sequence). The CDR3 runs to 13 residues. General study points: A later analysis revealed that TCR association rates differed between HLA loci, peaking at DRB1 and bottoming out at HLA-C. Some V segments, including TRBV6-2 and TRBV6-3, were excluded as indistinguishable.

The PCR made use of 60 Vbeta and 13 Jbeta primers. Some clones are missing from TCRdb's copy, which holds only in-frame ones; the method was immunoSEQ multiplex PCR. The sample lists about 180,000 clones; about 85% were seen once. As for the donors, each was a healthy bone marrow donor. The chain employs TRBV7-9 and TRBJ1-1, with 9 bases fitting TRBD1. The sequence came from a boy aged 2 to 10 in good health and CMV-seronegative. Sequencing was carried out using PBMCs. As DNA, the CDR3 is TGTGCCAGCAGCCTAGCCCCGGGACAGGGAGTTTTCTTT. This translates into CASSLAPGQGVFF.